Presented here are 31 T cell receptor beta chains from one specimen sequenced in a study of beta chain features in type 1 diabetes. Reverse transcribing all isolated RNA meant expressed TCRB transcripts were sequenced. Data came from immunoSEQ multiplex PCR; TCRdb stores just in-frame clones and leaves some out. This sample has roughly 290,000 clones; under 8.5% occur once, and the top ten carry about 0.93%. The sample comprised central memory CD4+ T cells from blood. All receptors come from a woman in her late teens or twenties in good health.

This clone was counted a few times. The J gene is TRBJ1-2, the V gene TRBV4-1, with a tentative D call TRBD1 (6 bases). The V gene's germline CDR1 is MGHRA and CDR2 YSYEKL. Deletions cut 4 bases from V and 0 bases from J, with 12 bases between. The CDR3 sequence is 15 residues long. The CDR3 sequence is CASSLPTGPNYGYTF. CDR3 bases: TGCGCCAGCAGCCTTCCGACAGGCCCTAACTATGGCTACACCTTC.

The sample holds a few counts of this clone. The rearrangement joins TRBV4-2 to TRBJ2-4, with TRBD1 matching over 10 bases. The ends lost 3 bases at V and 1 base at J; junction bases unmatched: 6. Germline CDR1 and CDR2: LGHNA and YNFKEQ. This CDR3 comprises 17 residues. The chain's CDR3 is CASSHGQGEGAKNIQYF. In DNA, the CDR3 is TGTGCCAGCAGCCACGGACAGGGGGAAGGTGCCAAAAACATTCAGTACTTC.

V and J are TRBV7-2 and TRBJ1-5; the D is unclear. Trimming cost V 5 bases and J 3 bases, with 8 bases left between them. The CDR3 is 13 residues long. The germline gives CDR1 SGHTA, CDR2 FQGNSA. The CDR3, as DNA: TGTGCCAGCAGCCCCGGCTCCAATCAGCCCCAGCATTTT. It codes for CASSPGSNQPQHF.

A few counts support this clone. This sequence joins TRBV7-6 and TRBJ1-2; D is unclear. The CDR3 has 13 residues. V lost 5 bases to trimming and J lost 7 bases, with 14 bases between them. Looked up from germline, CDR1 is SGHVS and CDR2 is FNYEAQ. The CDR3 sequence is CASSPQYSAGYTF. Here the CDR3 DNA reads TGTGCCAGCAGCCCCCAATACTCCGCTGGCTACACCTTC.

The chain employs TRBV25-1 and TRBJ2-7, with a possible D match to TRBD2 (6 bases). CDR1 and CDR2 (germline): MGHDK, SYGVNS. The ends were cut back, 7 bases at V and 5 bases at J, with 12 bases in the middle. The CDR3 totals 12 residues. In nucleotides, the CDR3 is TGTGCCAGCACCTCAACGGGGGACGAGCAGTACTTC. It codes for CASTSTGDEQYF.

The gene calls are TRBV4-3 and TRBJ1-3; D is unresolved. Trimming pared 2 bases from V and 7 bases from J, leaving 12 bases between. CDR3 length: 14 amino acids. Germline V CDR1 and CDR2: LGHNA, YSLEER. CDR3 loop: CASSQRGSGNTIYF. DNA for the CDR3: TGCGCCAGCAGCCAACGTGGCAGCGGCAACACCATATATTTT.

This sequence joins TRBV28 and TRBJ1-5, with D possibly being TRBD1 (6 bases). This CDR3 comprises 14 residues. Germline CDR1 reads MDHEN; CDR2 reads SYDVKM. V was trimmed by 3 bases and J by 4 bases, leaving 10 bases between them. The CDR3: CASSFGGPNQPQHF. The CDR3, as DNA: TGTGCCAGCAGTTTCGGGGGGCCGAATCAGCCCCAGCATTTT.

The CDR3 DNA follows: TGTGCCAGCAGCGTGGGACAGAGCTCCTACAATGAGCAGTTCTTC. Its translation is CASSVGQSSYNEQFF. The V and J genes are TRBV9 and TRBJ2-1; 7 bases align to TRBD1. This CDR3 contains 15 residues. V shed 2 bases and J 0 bases; nucleotides not matched to a gene: 2. Germline V gene lookup returns CDR1 SGDLS and CDR2 YYNGEE. Looking up the rest from reference TRBV9 and TRBJ2-1 gives the full variable domain: DSGVTQTPKHLITATGQRVTLRCSPRSGDLSVYWYQQSLDQGLQFLIQYYNGEERAKGNILERFSAQQFPDLHSELNLSSLELGDSALYFCASSVGQSSYNEQFFGPGTRLTVL.

This clone turned up a few times. CDR3 loop: CASSLYLGSGGGTEAFF. The DNA for the CDR3 is TGTGCCAGCAGTTTATATCTGGGTTCTGGTGGTGGCACTGAAGCTTTCTTT. V gene TRBV27 combines with J gene TRBJ1-1, with no clear D. The CDR3 runs to 17 residues. Germline V CDR1 and CDR2: MNHEY, SMNVEV (reference sequence). V was cut by 1 base and J by 4 bases, with 19 bases left in between.

In regard to this clone: A read error may be the cause here, since a much bigger clone is one base away. The chain carries TRBV11-3 and TRBJ2-1; D is possibly TRBD2 (6 bases). The V end lost 1 base, the J end lost 3 bases, and 10 bases lay between the germline ends. This CDR3 is 15 amino acids long. Germline V gene data show CDR1 as SGHNT and CDR2 as YENEEA. The CDR3 DNA reads as TGTGCCAGCAGCTTAGGGTCGCGGGGCTACAATGAGCAGTTCTTC. Residues: CASSLGSRGYNEQFF.

This clone occurred a few times. The chain links TRBV5-6 to TRBJ2-4, with D perhaps TRBD2 (6 bases). Germline V lookup: CDR1 SGHDT, CDR2 YYEEEE. V lost 1 base to trimming and J lost 9 bases, with 11 bases between them. This CDR3 is built from 13 residues. DNA for the CDR3: TGTGCCAGCAGCTTGTTGCAGGAGGGCATTCAGTACTTC. Translated: CASSLLQEGIQYF.

The chain couples TRBV4-3 to TRBJ1-2; 10 bases map to TRBD1. In germline, CDR1 is LGHNA, CDR2 YSLEER. With 1 base clipped from V and 0 bases from J, the junction kept 2 bases outside the gene matches. This CDR3 is 16 amino acids long. The CDR3 bases are TGCGCCAGCAGCCAAGTTGGGACAGGGGCTAACTATGGCTACACCTTC. Translated: CASSQVGTGANYGYTF.

The rearrangement links TRBV15 to TRBJ2-5; unclear D gene. Per germline, CDR1 LNHNV and CDR2 YYDKDF (reference sequence). The CDR3 length is 13 residues. V lost 0 bases to trimming and J lost 3 bases, with 5 bases between them. CDR3 sequence reads: CATSRDVEETQYF. The CDR3, as DNA: TGTGCCACCAGCAGAGATGTGGAAGAGACCCAGTACTTC.

The chain is built from TRBV7-3 and TRBJ1-1; D not certain. Per germline, CDR1 SGHTA and CDR2 FQGTGA. The ends were cut back, 1 base at V and 3 bases at J, with 3 bases in the middle. The CDR3 runs to 12 residues. CDR3 bases: TGTGCCAGCAGCTTAAGCTACACTGAAGCTTTCTTT. This translates into CASSLSYTEAFF.

This clone was observed many times. This rearrangement joins TRBV7-2 to TRBJ1-4; D unclear. Trimming cost V 3 bases and J 7 bases, with 12 bases left between them. This CDR3 region has 14 residues. Germline V gene sequence: CDR1 SGHTA, CDR2 FQGNSA. The CDR3 coding sequence is TGTGCCAGCAGCTTGTACCCATCCGGTGAAAAACTGTTTTTT. It encodes CASSLYPSGEKLFF. Complete variable domain (other parts from reference TRBV7-2 and TRBJ1-4): GAGVSQSPSNKVTEKGKDVELRCDPISGHTALYWYRQSLGQGLEFLIYFQGNSAPDKSGLPSDRFSAERTGGSVSTLTIQRTQQEDSAVYLCASSLYPSGEKLFFGSGTQLSVL.

V usage is TRBV7-2 and J usage is TRBJ2-1; possible D gene TRBD2, 6 bases. This CDR3 is 14 amino acids long. V was cut by 5 bases and J by 4 bases, with 12 bases left in between. CDR1 and CDR2 (germline): SGHTA, FQGNSA. CDR3 nucleotide sequence: TGTGCCAGCAGCACCCGGGAGACTTACAATGAGCAGTTCTTC. It codes for CASSTRETYNEQFF.

This clone was counted a few times. The chain has TRBV5-8 and TRBJ1-6; 7 nucleotides agree with TRBD1. The CDR3 loop spans 15 amino acids. Unmatched junction bases numbered 8, after V lost 1 base and J lost 10 bases. The germline CDR1 and CDR2 sequences are SGHTS and YDEGEE. This CDR3 is CASSLFVTGKSPLHF. For the CDR3, the DNA is TGTGCCAGCAGCTTGTTTGTGACAGGGAAATCACCCCTCCACTTT.

CDR3 amino acids: CASNQGGRYTGELFF. CDR3 DNA: TGTGCCAGTAACCAAGGGGGACGGTACACCGGGGAGCTGTTTTTT. The chain links TRBV19 to TRBJ2-2, with a weak D call TRBD1 (6 bases). The germline V and J ends were trimmed by 7 bases and 3 bases, with 15 bases remaining between them. CDR1 LNHDA and CDR2 SQIVND come from the germline V gene (reference sequence). CDR3 length: 15 amino acids.

This clone was found a few times. This rearrangement joins TRBV15 to TRBJ2-1; TRBD2 agrees at 12 bases. Trimming at V came to 0 bases and at J to 0 bases, leaving 3 bases not matched to a gene. The CDR3 contains 18 residues. Germline V gene sequence: CDR1 LNHNV, CDR2 YYDKDF (reference sequence). CDR3 nucleotides: TGTGCCACCAGCAGAGATCTGACTAGCGGGGGCTCCTACAATGAGCAGTTCTTC. As protein: CATSRDLTSGGSYNEQFF.

The J gene is TRBJ2-2, the V gene TRBV7-8; unclear D gene. CDR1 is SGHVS, CDR2 FQNEAQ, per germline. Trimming took 5 bases from V and 4 from J, leaving 8 bases between them. The CDR3 length is 13 residues. This CDR3 is CASSLRVTGELFF. Written as DNA, the CDR3 is TGTGCCAGCAGCCTCAGAGTCACCGGGGAGCTGTTTTTT.

The chain's CDR3 is CASSFGQGIITEAFF. CDR3 in DNA: TGTGCCAGTAGTTTCGGACAGGGGATTATAACTGAAGCTTTCTTT. V usage is TRBV19 and J usage is TRBJ1-1; 9 bases are shared with TRBD1. The CDR3 is 15 residues long. Per germline, CDR1 LNHDA and CDR2 SQIVND (reference sequence). The V segment lost 5 bases and the J segment 5 bases; nucleotides outside the gene matches: 9.

The chain carries TRBV5-1 and TRBJ1-2; D unclear. Trimming left V 4 bases short and J 7 bases short, with 14 bases between. Germline CDR1 and CDR2: SGHRS and YFSETQ. CDR3 length: 13 amino acids. CDR3 nucleotide sequence: TGCGCCAGCAGCCAATCCCCGGGTGCTGGCTACACCTTC. Translated: CASSQSPGAGYTF.

The chain uses TRBV2 and TRBJ1-4; D not certain. This CDR3 is 14 amino acids long. Germline lookup yields CDR1 SNHLY and CDR2 FYNNEI. V gave up 3 bases and J gave up 5 bases, with 10 bases separating them. The CDR3 sequence is CASSEAAGNEKLFF. The CDR3 region has the DNA TGTGCCAGCAGTGAGGCAGCTGGAAATGAAAAACTGTTTTTT.

This clone has more than one count but fewer than ten. The rearrangement uses TRBV5-4 and TRBJ2-7, with TRBD2 as a possible D gene (6 bases). CDR1 is SGHNT, CDR2 YYREEE, per germline (reference sequence). The CDR3 has 14 residues. V was trimmed by 2 bases and J by 6 bases, leaving 15 bases between them. Written as DNA, the CDR3 is TGTGCCAGCAGCTTCCGGAGGGCCGGTTCCGAGCAGTACTTC. It translates to CASSFRRAGSEQYF.

This clone appeared a few times. The rearrangement uses TRBV6-5 and TRBJ2-5; D call uncertain. Trimming took off 6 bases at V and 5 bases at J, with 16 bases between the two ends. Germline CDR1 reads MNHEY; CDR2 reads SVGAGI. The CDR3 consists of 14 residues. This chain's CDR3 is CASRLNLGGETQYF. Here the CDR3 DNA reads TGTGCCAGCAGGCTCAACCTCGGTGGGGAGACCCAGTACTTC.

There are a few counts of this clone. This chain connects TRBV18 to TRBJ1-3; TRBD1 might be the D (6 bases). CDR3 length: 16 amino acids. Germline CDR1 is KGHSH and CDR2 is LQKENI. V was pared by 2 bases and J by 8 bases, with 19 bases between. DNA of the CDR3: TGTGCCAGCTCACCAATCAAGAAGGGGGAATCGGACACCATATATTTT. Encoded protein: CASSPIKKGESDTIYF.

J is TRBJ1-1 and V is TRBV5-1; TRBD1 is a possible D gene (5 bases). The CDR3 has 14 amino acids. CDR1 is SGHRS, CDR2 YFSETQ, per germline. Trimming stripped 2 bases from V and 1 base from J, with 9 bases between. Here the CDR3 reads CASSFRQSNTEAFF. CDR3 DNA sequence: TGCGCCAGCAGCTTCAGACAGTCGAACACTGAAGCTTTCTTT. Filled out from reference TRBV5-1 and TRBJ1-1, the complete variable domain reads KAGVTQTPRYLIKTRGQQVTLSCSPISGHRSVSWYQQTPGQGLQFLFEYFSETQRNKGNFPGRFSGRQFSNSRSEMNVSTLELGDSALYLCASSFRQSNTEAFFGQGTRLTVV.

Concerning this clone itself: It differs at one base from a far larger clone, so likely a read error. The chain carries TRBV18 and TRBJ2-7; 8 positions match TRBD2. V gave up 8 bases and J gave up 4 bases; unmatched junction bases: 10. Germline CDR1 is KGHSH and CDR2 is LQKENI. The CDR3 sequence is 14 residues long. CDR3 DNA: TGTGCCAGCGCAGAAAGCGGGAGTTTTTACGAGCAGTACTTC. Its translation: CASAESGSFYEQYF. The whole variable domain, remainder taken from reference TRBV18 and TRBJ2-7, is NAGVMQNPRHLVRRRGQEARLRCSPMKGHSHVYWYRQLPEEGLKFMVYLQKENIIDESGMPKERFSAEFPKEGPSILRIQQVVRGDSAAYFCASAESGSFYEQYFGPGTRLTVT.

This clone was observed a few times. The CDR3 coding sequence is TGTGCCAGCAGCTTAGCGGCTGATCAGCCCCAGCATTTT. Encoded protein: CASSLAADQPQHF. The V call is TRBV7-2, the J call TRBJ1-5; D is uncertain. There are 13 residues in the CDR3. V was shortened by 0 bases and J by 5 bases, with 5 bases between the two germline ends. Germline V lookup: CDR1 SGHTA, CDR2 FQGNSA.

The V call is TRBV9, the J call TRBJ2-3, with D unclear. Looked up from germline, CDR1 is SGDLS and CDR2 is YYNGEE. CDR3 length: 15 residues. V was clipped by 0 bases and J by 3 bases, with 11 bases between them. Written as DNA, the CDR3 is TGTGCCAGCAGCGTAGTTGGTGGGTATACAGATACGCAGTATTTT. Translated: CASSVVGGYTDTQYF.

This clone was observed a handful of times. This chain connects TRBV11-1 to TRBJ2-4, with D perhaps TRBD2 (6 bases). Germline values: CDR1 SGHAT, CDR2 FQDESV (reference sequence). This CDR3 is built from 18 residues. The V end lost 1 base, the J end lost 0 bases, and 16 bases lay between the germline ends. In DNA form, the CDR3 reads TGTGCCAGCAGCTTAGAGGCGGGGCGGCAGTTAGCCAAAAACATTCAGTACTTC. Its protein is CASSLEAGRQLAKNIQYF.